Presented here are 32 T cell receptor beta chains from one specimen sequenced in a study of T cells in localized non-small cell lung cancer. Clones were read by immunoSEQ multiplex PCR, and TCRdb kept only the in-frame ones, dropping some. Here the sample spans 25,000 or so clones, roughly 86% being singletons. The specimen comprised peripheral blood, sampled before any cancer treatment. All receptors come from a male donor at least 60 years old with stage I lung adenocarcinoma.

This clone was counted between two and nine times. The chain is built from TRBV10-3 and TRBJ1-2; 10 nucleotides agree with TRBD1. Germline V gives CDR1 ENHRY, CDR2 SYGVKD. The CDR3 length is 14 residues. Trimming removed 3 bases from V and 6 bases from J; junction bases left unmatched: 4. CDR3 DNA: TGTGCCATCAGTGACCGACAGGGGGCGGATGGCTACACCTTC. It yields the protein CAISDRQGADGYTF.

Written as DNA, the CDR3 is TGTGCCAGCTCACTATCGGACAGCCCCGGGGAGCTGTTTTTT. Its protein product is CASSLSDSPGELFF. J is TRBJ2-2 and V is TRBV18, with a tentative D call TRBD1 (6 bases). Trimming took 4 bases from V and 6 from J, leaving 12 bases between them. This CDR3 spans 14 amino acids. Germline V lookup: CDR1 KGHSH, CDR2 LQKENI. Looking up the rest from reference TRBV18 and TRBJ2-2 gives the full variable domain: NAGVMQNPRHLVRRRGQEARLRCSPMKGHSHVYWYRQLPEEGLKFMVYLQKENIIDESGMPKERFSAEFPKEGPSILRIQQVVRGDSAAYFCASSLSDSPGELFFGEGSRLTVL.

This rearrangement joins TRBV18 to TRBJ1-6, with TRBD1 matching 10 bases. The CDR3 totals 15 residues. Germline CDR1 is KGHSH and CDR2 is LQKENI. Trimming took 2 bases from V and 8 from J; bases not matched to a gene: 3. In DNA, the CDR3 is TGTGCCAGCTCACCAGGACAGGGGGACCATTCACCCCTCCACTTT. This gives the protein CASSPGQGDHSPLHF. The full variable domain, rest sourced from reference TRBV18 and TRBJ1-6, is NAGVMQNPRHLVRRRGQEARLRCSPMKGHSHVYWYRQLPEEGLKFMVYLQKENIIDESGMPKERFSAEFPKEGPSILRIQQVVRGDSAAYFCASSPGQGDHSPLHFGNGTRLTVT.

The chain joins TRBV10-3 to TRBJ2-5, with D possibly TRBD1 on 6 matching bases. V shed 0 bases and J shed 1 base, with 6 bases lying between them. Germline V gene lookup returns CDR1 ENHRY and CDR2 SYGVKD. This CDR3 region has 14 residues. The CDR3 spells CAISESDSQETQYF. CDR3 sequence (DNA): TGTGCCATCAGTGAGTCGGACAGCCAAGAGACCCAGTACTTC.

This clone was seen just once. The CDR3 coding sequence is TGTGCCTGCCCCGGTCGGGTGGGAAACATTCAGTACTTC. Translation gives CACPGRVGNIQYF. V and J are TRBV30 and TRBJ2-4; no clear D. Germline loops: CDR1 GTSNPN, CDR2 SVGIG (reference sequence). The ends were cut back, 6 bases at V and 6 bases at J, with 15 bases in the middle. The length of the CDR3 is 13 residues.

The rearrangement links TRBV25-1 to TRBJ2-7; the match to TRBD2 covers 8 bases. This CDR3 is built from 17 residues. The V and J ends lost 5 bases and 1 base, in that order; junction bases with no gene match: 13. Germline CDR1 MGHDK, CDR2 SYGVNS. The CDR3 spells CASSPREGGGISYEQYF. The CDR3 bases are TGTGCCAGCAGTCCAAGGGAGGGCGGGGGGATATCCTACGAGCAGTACTTC.

This chain uses TRBV28 with TRBJ1-2; weak D call: TRBD1 (5 bases). The CDR3 sequence is 14 residues long. V lost 5 bases and J lost 3, with 13 bases in between. CDR1 and CDR2 (germline): MDHEN, SYDVKM. The CDR3 spells CASSPGAGYYGYTF. In DNA, the CDR3 is TGTGCCAGCAGTCCTGGGGCCGGGTACTATGGCTACACCTTC.

V and J are TRBV29-1 and TRBJ1-2, with a possible D match to TRBD1 (6 bases). V shed 1 base and J shed 3 bases, with 12 bases lying between them. Germline V gene data show CDR1 as SQVTM and CDR2 as ANQGSEA. The CDR3 has 14 amino acids. The CDR3 sequence is CSVEGGGGDYGYTF. In DNA, the CDR3 is TGCAGCGTTGAAGGGGGGGGCGGCGACTATGGCTACACCTTC.

The chain carries TRBV7-2 and TRBJ2-3, with D maybe TRBD2 (5 bases). The CDR3 has 14 residues. CDR1 and CDR2 (germline): SGHTA, FQGNSA. Trimming removed 1 base from V and 8 bases from J, with 13 bases in between. The CDR3 DNA is TGTGCCAGCAGCTTAGTTTCTAGCTCCAGTACGCAGTATTTT. Translated, it gives CASSLVSSSSTQYF.

This rearrangement joins TRBV11-2 to TRBJ1-1; no clear D. The length of the CDR3 is 13 residues. Germline CDR1 reads SGHAT; CDR2 reads FQNNGV. V was trimmed by 3 bases and J by 5 bases, leaving 10 bases between them. CDR3 amino acids: CASSFQGGTEAFF. For the CDR3, the DNA is TGTGCCAGCAGCTTCCAAGGAGGGACTGAAGCTTTCTTT.

The J gene is TRBJ1-1, the V gene TRBV6-5; 7 bases line up with TRBD1. The CDR3 runs to 13 residues. CDR1 MNHEY and CDR2 SVGAGI come from the germline V gene. The junction had 6 bases not matched to a gene; V was cut back by 8 bases and J by 3 bases. In DNA, the CDR3 is TGTGCCAGCCGAGACAGGGTCGACACTGAAGCTTTCTTT. Translated: CASRDRVDTEAFF.

The chain combines TRBV9 with TRBJ1-1, with a possible D match to TRBD1 (5 bases). CDR1 is SGDLS, CDR2 YYNGEE, per germline. This CDR3 spans 14 amino acids. V shed 0 bases and J shed 3 bases, with 9 bases lying between them. CDR3 nucleotides: TGTGCCAGCAGCGTAGGGGGACGGGACACTGAAGCTTTCTTT. Its translation is CASSVGGRDTEAFF.

CDR3 sequence reads: CASRDRVDYTF. The DNA of the CDR3 is TGTGCCAGTAGGGACAGGGTTGACTACACCTTC. The chain has TRBV19 and TRBJ1-2; TRBD1 aligns across 8 bases. This CDR3 comprises 11 residues. V shed 6 bases, J shed 10 bases, and the junction held 4 bases outside the gene matches. Germline V lookup: CDR1 LNHDA, CDR2 SQIVND (reference sequence). Full variable domain (rest looked up from reference TRBV19 and TRBJ1-2): DGGITQSPKYLFRKEGQNVTLSCEQNLNHDAMYWYRQDPGQGLRLIYYSQIVNDFQKGDIAEGYSVSREKKESFPLTVTSAQKNPTAFYLCASRDRVDYTFGSGTRLTVV.

The genes are TRBV21-1 and TRBJ1-5; the table assigns TRBD1, which was not confirmed against the DNA. TRBV21-1 is a recognized pseudogene. CDR3 length equals 15 residues. Written as DNA, the CDR3 is TGTGCCAGCAGCAACGTCAGGGGGGTCTATCAGCCCCAGCATTTT. This sequence encodes CASSNVRGVYQPQHF.

The genes are TRBV2 and TRBJ1-5, with a weak D call TRBD1 (6 bases). CDR1 and CDR2 from the germline V gene are SNHLY and FYNNEI. The CDR3 totals 13 residues. The germline V and J ends were trimmed by 10 bases and 11 bases, with 21 bases remaining between them. The CDR3 DNA is TGTGCCACACGACAGGATTCGGCCGCGGCCCAGCATTTT. It encodes CATRQDSAAAQHF.

Only a few counts were recorded for this clone. The J gene is TRBJ1-1, the V gene TRBV27; D remains unclear. Trimming took off 6 bases at V and 2 bases at J, with 13 bases between the two ends. CDR1 MNHEY and CDR2 SMNVEV come from the germline V gene (reference sequence). The CDR3 has 14 amino acids. DNA for the CDR3: TGTGCCAGCAGCCACCCTGCTCACAACACTGAAGCTTTCTTT. Translated: CASSHPAHNTEAFF.

The genes are TRBV2 and TRBJ1-5, with 7 bases that match TRBD1. V lost 0 bases and J lost 0; bases outside the gene matches: 2. The germline gives CDR1 SNHLY, CDR2 FYNNEI. The CDR3 is 16 residues long. CDR3 coding DNA: TGTGCCAGCAGTGAAGCGCGGACAGGTAGCAATCAGCCCCAGCATTTT. It encodes CASSEARTGSNQPQHF.

V and J are TRBV4-2 and TRBJ2-1; TRBD2 agrees at 14 bases. CDR3 length equals 21 residues. V dropped 2 bases and J dropped 5; count of bases not matched to a gene: 17. Germline CDR1 LGHNA, CDR2 YNFKEQ. CDR3 residues: CASSQPTSGGALGGSDNEQFF. The DNA of the CDR3 is TGTGCCAGCAGCCAACCGACTAGCGGGGGGGCCTTGGGTGGAAGCGACAATGAGCAGTTCTTC.

In its sample, this clone was seen a few times. The rearrangement uses TRBV28 and TRBJ1-5, with D tentatively TRBD1 (5 bases). The CDR3 covers 14 residues. From germline, CDR1 is MDHEN and CDR2 SYDVKM. V was clipped by 3 bases and J by 5 bases, with 11 bases between them. The CDR3 reads CASSFGAGYQPQHF. The CDR3 nucleotides are TGTGCCAGCAGTTTCGGGGCGGGGTATCAGCCCCAGCATTTT.

This clone has only one observation. The V gene is TRBV5-1, the J gene TRBJ1-3, with D uncertain. Germline lookup yields CDR1 SGHRS and CDR2 YFSETQ. The CDR3 covers 14 residues. Trimming removed 0 bases from V and 1 base from J, with 5 bases in between. The CDR3 DNA reads as TGCGCCAGCAGCTTGGTAGGTTCTGGAAACACCATATATTTT. Translating it yields CASSLVGSGNTIYF.

The chain uses TRBV30 and TRBJ1-2; D perhaps matches TRBD1 (6 bases). Germline V gives CDR1 GTSNPN, CDR2 SVGIG (reference sequence). The CDR3 spans 13 residues. Between the trimmed V and J ends, which lost 1 base and 2 bases, there was a span of 8 bases. The CDR3 reads CAWSGGQNYGYTF. The CDR3 region has the DNA TGTGCCTGGAGTGGAGGACAGAACTATGGCTACACCTTC. Full variable domain (remainder filled in from reference TRBV30 and TRBJ1-2): SQTIHQWPATLVQPVGSPLSLECTVEGTSNPNLYWYRQAAGRGLQLLFYSVGIGQISSEVPQNLSASRPQDRQFILSSKKLLLSDSGFYLCAWSGGQNYGYTFGSGTRLTVV.

This clone was seen once. The chain combines TRBV6-5 with TRBJ1-3, with D unclear. CDR3 length: 14 amino acids. Trimming removed 8 bases at V and 0 bases at J, with 11 bases between. Germline V gene sequence: CDR1 MNHEY, CDR2 SVGAGI. CDR3 loop: CASADGSSGNTIYF. For the CDR3, the DNA is TGTGCCAGCGCGGACGGAAGCTCTGGAAACACCATATATTTT.

The rearrangement links TRBV18 to TRBJ1-6, with D hard to call. CDR3 length: 16 amino acids. Looked up from germline, CDR1 is KGHSH and CDR2 is LQKENI. V shed 3 bases and J shed 0 bases, with 9 bases lying between them. The DNA for the CDR3 is TGTGCCAGCTCACCCGGGGAGAGCTCCTATAATTCACCCCTCCACTTT. Encoded protein: CASSPGESSYNSPLHF.

This sequence joins TRBV18 and TRBJ1-3, with D maybe TRBD1 (5 bases). The V end was cut by 3 bases, the J end by 4 bases, with 10 bases between. The CDR3 is 14 amino acids. Germline V lookup: CDR1 KGHSH, CDR2 LQKENI. CDR3 sequence (DNA): TGTGCCAGCTCACCGGGGACTACGGGAAACACCATATATTTT. Translating gives CASSPGTTGNTIYF.

This chain joins TRBV5-1 and TRBJ2-2; possibly TRBD1 or TRBD2 for D (6 bases each). This CDR3 is 16 amino acids long. Germline-derived CDR1 and CDR2 are SGHRS and YFSETQ. V was shortened by 1 base and J by 4 bases, with 14 bases between the two germline ends. CDR3 loop: CASSLSGGLGTGELFF. CDR3 bases: TGCGCCAGCAGCTTGAGTGGGGGGCTCGGCACCGGGGAGCTGTTTTTT.

The chain employs TRBV23-1 and TRBJ1-5; no clear D. TRBV23-1 is an open reading frame whose function is uncertain. The CDR3 loop spans 13 amino acids. Trimming removed 8 bases at V and 12 bases at J, with 20 bases between. CDR3 DNA sequence: TGCGCCAGCCTTCTTAACCGGGATTACCACCAGCATTTT. Translated, it gives CASLLNRDYHQHF.

V gene TRBV11-3 combines with J gene TRBJ2-3; the D is unclear. CDR3 length equals 13 residues. The germline gives CDR1 SGHNT, CDR2 YENEEA. Deletions cut 3 bases from V and 0 bases from J, with 4 bases between. The CDR3 region has the DNA TGTGCCAGCAGCTTGGACAGCACAGATACGCAGTATTTT. Translation gives CASSLDSTDTQYF. Looking up the rest from reference TRBV11-3 and TRBJ2-3 gives the full variable domain: EAGVVQSPRYKIIEKKQPVAFWCNPISGHNTLYWYLQNLGQGPELLIRYENEEAVDDSQLPKDRFSAERLKGVDSTLKIQPAELGDSAVYLCASSLDSTDTQYFGPGTRLTVL.

V gene TRBV2 combines with J gene TRBJ2-7; no firm D call. The V gene's germline CDR1 is SNHLY and CDR2 FYNNEI. V was trimmed by 3 bases and J by 7 bases, leaving 13 bases between them. The CDR3 is 13 amino acids. The CDR3 protein is CASSDGMLREQYF. Written as DNA, the CDR3 is TGTGCCAGCAGTGATGGTATGTTACGGGAGCAGTACTTC.

The gene calls are TRBV2 and TRBJ2-2, with D possibly matching TRBD1 (5 bases). V was cut by 3 bases and J by 1 base, with 12 bases left in between. Germline V lookup: CDR1 SNHLY, CDR2 FYNNEI. The CDR3 sequence is 16 residues long. The CDR3 sequence is CASSDIGALNTGELFF. The CDR3 DNA reads TGTGCCAGCAGTGACATAGGGGCATTGAACACCGGGGAGCTGTTTTTT.

This chain connects TRBV2 to TRBJ2-3; 9 bases align to TRBD1. V gave up 4 bases and J gave up 7 bases; unmatched junction bases: 6. The CDR3 totals 14 residues. Germline values: CDR1 SNHLY, CDR2 FYNNEI. In DNA, the CDR3 is TGTGCCAGCAGTGTGGGGACAGGGCCAAATACGCAGTATTTT. Its protein product is CASSVGTGPNTQYF.

The V gene is TRBV6-5, the J gene TRBJ2-7; 11 nucleotides match TRBD2. From germline, CDR1 is MNHEY and CDR2 SVGAGI. The length of the CDR3 is 15 residues. V shed 0 bases, J shed 4 bases, and the junction held 2 bases outside the gene matches. The CDR3 loop is CASSYSRTSGYEQYF. The CDR3, as DNA: TGTGCCAGCAGTTACTCGAGGACTAGCGGGTACGAGCAGTACTTC.

The V and J genes are TRBV19 and TRBJ2-1, with 11 bases identical to TRBD1. Germline CDR1 is LNHDA and CDR2 is SQIVND (reference sequence). The J segment lost 8 bases and the V segment lost 7 bases, leaving 7 bases of the junction unmatched. This CDR3 region has 14 residues. DNA for the CDR3: TGTGCCAGTAAATGGGACAGGGGGGCGGATGAGCAGTTCTTC. Translation: CASKWDRGADEQFF.